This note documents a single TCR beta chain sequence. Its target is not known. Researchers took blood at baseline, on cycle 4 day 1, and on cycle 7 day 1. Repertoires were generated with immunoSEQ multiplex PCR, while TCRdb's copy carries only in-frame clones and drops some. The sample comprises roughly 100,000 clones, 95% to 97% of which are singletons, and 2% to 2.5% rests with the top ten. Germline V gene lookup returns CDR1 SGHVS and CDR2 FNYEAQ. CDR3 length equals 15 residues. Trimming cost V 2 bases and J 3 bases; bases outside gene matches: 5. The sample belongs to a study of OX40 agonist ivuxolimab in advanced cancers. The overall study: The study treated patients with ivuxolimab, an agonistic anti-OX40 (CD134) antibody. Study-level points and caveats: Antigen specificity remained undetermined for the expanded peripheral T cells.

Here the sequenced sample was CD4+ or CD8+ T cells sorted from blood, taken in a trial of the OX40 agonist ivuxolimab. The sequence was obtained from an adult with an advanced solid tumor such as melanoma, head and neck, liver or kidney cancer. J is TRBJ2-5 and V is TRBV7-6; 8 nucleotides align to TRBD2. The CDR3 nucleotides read TGTGCCAGCAGCTTACCTCGGGAGGGGGAAGAGACCCAGTACTTC. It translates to CASSLPREGEETQYF. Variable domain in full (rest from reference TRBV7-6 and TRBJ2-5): GAGVSQSPRYKVTKRGQDVALRCDPISGHVSLYWYRQALGQGPEFLTYFNYEAQQDKSGLPNDRFSAERPEGSISTLTIQRTEQRDSAMYRCASSLPREGEETQYFGPGTRLLVL.